This TCR beta chain was captured by sequencing in a study of blood T cell repertoires in COVID-19. The wider study: Sample material is recorded as cDNA or gDNA derived from T cells, B-cell-depleted T cells, or PBMCs.

Repertoires were generated with immunoSEQ multiplex PCR, while TCRdb's copy carries only in-frame clones and drops some. Among fewer than 250,000 clones listed, 75% to 85% were seen once. Unmatched junction bases numbered 11, after V lost 5 bases and J lost 9 bases. CDR3 size: 14 residues. Germline V gene data show CDR1 as GTSNPN and CDR2 as SVGIG (reference sequence). This sequence joins TRBV30 and TRBJ2-1; 9 bases match TRBD2. The origin of this receptor is a human donor in a cohort sampled during active COVID-19. Sequencing was performed on peripheral blood. CDR3 region: CAWGGTSTLREQFF. Written as DNA, the CDR3 is TGTGCCTGGGGGGGGACTAGCACTCTCCGTGAGCAGTTCTTC.